This passage covers 6 T cell receptor beta chains from one sample sequenced in a study of cytotoxic CD8 clonotypes in ibrutinib-treated CLL. Some clones are missing from TCRdb's copy, which holds only in-frame ones; the method was immunoSEQ multiplex PCR. The sample carries roughly 200,000 clones, 55% to 85% recorded once. The sequences come from PBMCs, collected after 24 months of ibrutinib treatment. Receptors were obtained from a human donor with chronic lymphocytic leukemia.

The chain employs TRBV4-3 and TRBJ2-2; 8 bases fit TRBD2. The CDR3 runs to 15 residues. Germline V lookup: CDR1 LGHNA, CDR2 YSLEER. V lost 3 bases and J lost 1; bases outside the gene matches: 1. The CDR3 spells CASSHGTRNTGELFF. The CDR3 DNA reads as TGCGCCAGCAGCCACGGGACTAGGAACACCGGGGAGCTGTTTTTT.

V is TRBV5-1 and J is TRBJ2-1; 15 nucleotides line up with TRBD2. This CDR3 has 16 residues. The trim removed 4 bases at V and 9 bases at J, leaving 8 bases unmatched. CDR1 and CDR2 (germline): SGHRS, YFSETQ. DNA for the CDR3: TGCGCCAGCAGCCCAACGGGACTAGCGGGAGGCAGTGAGCAGTTCTTC. The encoded protein is CASSPTGLAGGSEQFF.

This chain links TRBV7-2 with TRBJ2-7; D remains ambiguous. The germline V gene encodes CDR1 SGHTA and CDR2 FQGNSA. The CDR3 runs to 12 residues. The ends were cut back, 5 bases at V and 0 bases at J, with 5 bases in the middle. The CDR3 DNA sequence: TGTGCCAGCAGCCTTCACTCCTACGAGCAGTACTTC. Translation gives CASSLHSYEQYF. Drawing the rest from reference TRBV7-2 and TRBJ2-7, the complete variable domain is GAGVSQSPSNKVTEKGKDVELRCDPISGHTALYWYRQSLGQGLEFLIYFQGNSAPDKSGLPSDRFSAERTGGSVSTLTIQRTQQEDSAVYLCASSLHSYEQYFGPGTRLTVT.

The genes are TRBV29-1 and TRBJ1-4; D may be TRBD1 (6 bases). Trimming took 7 bases from V and 4 from J, leaving 16 bases between them. The CDR3 is 14 residues long. Germline V gene lookup returns CDR1 SQVTM and CDR2 ANQGSEA. This CDR3 is CSAGKQGDNEKLFF. CDR3 sequence (DNA): TGCAGCGCGGGAAAACAGGGAGATAATGAAAAACTGTTTTTT.

As to this clone: A junction end diverges from the germline sequence, so it may reflect a read error. The chain links TRBV7-7 to TRBJ1-1; perhaps TRBD1 as D (5 bases). Looked up from germline, CDR1 is SSHAT and CDR2 is FNYEAQ (reference sequence). The CDR3 runs 13 residues. CDR3: CASSQTVNTEAFF. In DNA, the CDR3 is TGTGCTAGCAGCCAGACAGTGAACACTGAAGCTTTCTTT.

The V call is TRBV7-9, the J call TRBJ1-2; no definite D call. The CDR3 has 11 amino acids. Between the trimmed V and J ends, which lost 4 bases and 2 bases, there was a span of 2 bases. CDR1 is SEHNR and CDR2 is FQNEAQ in the germline V gene (reference sequence). The DNA for the CDR3 is TGTGCCAGCAGCTCAAACTATGGCTACACCTTC. Its protein product is CASSSNYGYTF. The variable domain in full, with the rest retrieved from reference TRBV7-9 and TRBJ1-2, is DTGVSQNPRHKITKRGQNVTFRCDPISEHNRLYWYRQTLGQGPEFLTYFQNEAQLEKSRLLSDRFSAERPKGSFSTLEIQRTEQGDSAMYLCASSSNYGYTFGSGTRLTVV.